The T cell receptor (beta chain) described here comes from a study of OX40 agonist ivuxolimab in advanced cancers. Study summary: Partial responses were achieved by three patients, one with hepatocellular carcinoma and two with cutaneous melanoma.

Germline V gives CDR1 LNHDA, CDR2 SQIVND (reference sequence). With 9 bases removed from V and 3 bases from J, the gap between germline ends came to 11 bases. The length of the CDR3 is 12 residues. Sequencing was performed with immunoSEQ multiplex PCR; in TCRdb, only in-frame clones are kept and a portion is missing. The repertoire holds around 50,000 clones, with around 87% as singletons. This clone was recorded a few times. The receptor's source is an adult with an advanced solid tumor such as melanoma, head and neck, liver or kidney cancer. The chain is built from TRBV19 and TRBJ1-1; D is perhaps TRBD1 (6 bases). This specimen consisted of CD4+ or CD8+ T cells sorted from blood, obtained in a trial of the OX40 agonist ivuxolimab. CDR3 in amino acids: CASSDRYTEAFF. Here the CDR3 DNA reads TGTGCCAGCTCCGACAGGTACACTGAAGCTTTCTTT.